The 30 T cell receptor beta chains below were found in one sample sequenced in a study of Ad26.COV2.S vaccination and SARS-CoV-2 variants (dated by TCRdb to the early 2020s). The library came from the immunoSEQ multiplex PCR assay. Entries here come from immuneACCESS through TCRdb and include only in-frame sequences with V and J called. Some clones fail to appear in such tables; in the studies checked, an unresolved V gene covers under half of the shortfall, and the cause of the remainder is unknown. In this sample the table shows about 180,000 clones, around 88% of which occur a single time. The ten largest clones add up to 5% to 6.5% of the sample. Interpreted using the paper, the time point label stands for: individuals recovered from natural SARS-CoV-2 infection. Sequences were derived from peripheral blood, sampled after recovery from COVID-19. The source of these receptors is a human donor who had recovered from COVID-19.

The rearrangement uses TRBV28 and TRBJ1-2; perhaps TRBD1 as D (6 bases). V was clipped by 7 bases and J by 4 bases, with 22 bases between them. The CDR3 sequence is 16 residues long. Germline V lookup: CDR1 MDHEN, CDR2 SYDVKM. CDR3 nucleotides: TGTGCCAGCACCGCAGCATCCGGGGGCGGCGGCTATGGCTACACCTTC. It codes for CASTAASGGGGYGYTF.

This clone turned up a few times. The CDR3 DNA is TGCAGCGTTGTCGGGGCTAACTATGGCTACACCTTC. Protein: CSVVGANYGYTF. The chain recombines TRBV29-1 with TRBJ1-2, with D hard to call. This CDR3 is built from 12 residues. The V gene's germline CDR1 is SQVTM and CDR2 ANQGSEA. Trimming removed 4 bases at V and 0 bases at J, with 6 bases between.

This clone was recorded only once. The chain is built from TRBV7-3 and TRBJ1-1, with D perhaps matching TRBD1 (6 bases). The CDR3 has 16 amino acids. Germline V gene sequence: CDR1 SGHTA, CDR2 FQGTGA. With 5 bases removed from V and 0 bases from J, the gap between germline ends came to 16 bases. CDR3 residues: CASSRSPGQMNTEAFF. The CDR3 nucleotides read TGTGCCAGCAGCCGCTCCCCGGGACAAATGAACACTGAAGCTTTCTTT.

In this sample, this clone turned up once. The J gene is TRBJ1-1, the V gene TRBV7-2, with D unclear. The CDR3 runs 13 residues. Germline CDR1 is SGHTA and CDR2 is FQGNSA. V lost 2 bases, J lost 4 bases, and 8 bases lay in between. CDR3 in DNA: TGTGCCAGCAGCTTATGGGTAGGCACTGAAGCTTTCTTT. It encodes CASSLWVGTEAFF.

This clone has just a few counts. The V gene is TRBV4-1, the J gene TRBJ1-5; D is undetermined. The germline V gene has CDR1 MGHRA and CDR2 YSYEKL. Trimming removed 0 bases at V and 0 bases at J, with 9 bases between. This CDR3 is built from 16 residues. The CDR3 coding sequence is TGCGCCAGCAGCCAAGAAGGTCAGGATAGCAATCAGCCCCAGCATTTT. Protein: CASSQEGQDSNQPQHF.

In this sample, this clone turned up once. V is TRBV30 and J is TRBJ2-1, with D tentatively TRBD1 (6 bases). CDR1 GTSNPN and CDR2 SVGIG come from the germline V gene (reference sequence). Between the trimmed V and J ends, which lost 5 bases and 3 bases, there was a span of 11 bases. The CDR3 is 13 amino acids. The CDR3 loop reads CAWDRDNYNEQFF. The CDR3 DNA sequence: TGTGCCTGGGACCGGGACAACTACAATGAGCAGTTCTTC.

This chain joins TRBV6-5 and TRBJ2-7; no definite D call. CDR3 length: 15 residues. Germline V gene lookup returns CDR1 MNHEY and CDR2 SVGAGI. V lost 7 bases to trimming and J lost 1 base, with 17 bases between them. The CDR3 DNA follows: TGTGCCAGCACTATCGGGTCTTCCGAATCCTACGAGCAGTACTTC. Translating gives CASTIGSSESYEQYF.

V gene TRBV7-6 combines with J gene TRBJ2-7; 7 positions match TRBD2. V gave up 2 bases and J gave up 0 bases; unmatched junction bases: 10. The CDR3 runs 17 residues. Germline values: CDR1 SGHVS, CDR2 FNYEAQ. Written as DNA, the CDR3 is TGTGCCAGCAGCTTATCACCTGGACTAGGCGCCTCCTACGAGCAGTACTTC. Encoded protein: CASSLSPGLGASYEQYF. The complete variable domain, with remaining parts taken from reference TRBV7-6 and TRBJ2-7, reads GAGVSQSPRYKVTKRGQDVALRCDPISGHVSLYWYRQALGQGPEFLTYFNYEAQQDKSGLPNDRFSAERPEGSISTLTIQRTEQRDSAMYRCASSLSPGLGASYEQYFGPGTRLTVT.

The chain combines TRBV7-8 with TRBJ1-1; D remains unclear. Trimming stripped 1 base from V and 0 bases from J, with 18 bases between. Germline V gene lookup returns CDR1 SGHVS and CDR2 FQNEAQ. The CDR3 totals 18 residues. CDR3 coding DNA: TGTGCCAGCAGCTTAGGAGCCCCCTCGAGGGTACTGAACACTGAAGCTTTCTTT. Its protein is CASSLGAPSRVLNTEAFF.

CDR3 amino acids: CASSLGTGINEKLFF. The CDR3, as DNA: TGTGCCAGCAGCTTGGGGACAGGTATTAATGAAAAACTGTTTTTT. The chain employs TRBV7-6 and TRBJ1-4; 8 bases are shared with TRBD1. V lost 3 bases to trimming and J lost 4 bases; unmatched junction nucleotides: 4. In germline, CDR1 is SGHVS, CDR2 FNYEAQ. This CDR3 comprises 15 residues.

This clone was counted once. The rearrangement uses TRBV7-3 and TRBJ2-1, with TRBD2 matching 10 bases. Per germline, CDR1 SGHTA and CDR2 FQGTGA. V lost 5 bases to trimming and J lost 7 bases; unmatched junction nucleotides: 8. The CDR3 covers 15 residues. CDR3 coding DNA: TGTGCCAGCAGCCAAGGACTAGCGGCCCTTAATGAGCAGTTCTTC. Its translation: CASSQGLAALNEQFF.

V and J are TRBV6-5 and TRBJ2-7; TRBD2 agrees at 10 bases. V trimming: 11 bases; J trimming: 0 bases; junction bases outside the gene matches: 4. CDR1 and CDR2 from the germline V gene are MNHEY and SVGAGI. The CDR3 is 13 amino acids. Here the CDR3 DNA reads TGTGCCGTATCTAGCGGGAGCTCCTACGAGCAGTACTTC. It translates to CAVSSGSSYEQYF.

This clone was recorded a few times. J is TRBJ2-3 and V is TRBV19; 9 nucleotides agree with TRBD2. CDR1 and CDR2 from the germline V gene are LNHDA and SQIVND (reference sequence). The trim removed 4 bases at V and 0 bases at J, leaving 5 bases unmatched. This CDR3 has 16 residues. CDR3: CASSKGLAPSTDTQYF. The CDR3 DNA reads TGTGCCAGTAGTAAGGGACTAGCCCCTAGCACAGATACGCAGTATTTT.

This chain connects TRBV6-6 to TRBJ1-1, with D unresolved. Trimming took off 0 bases at V and 1 base at J, with 9 bases between the two ends. Germline CDR1 reads MNHNY; CDR2 reads SVGAGI (reference sequence). This CDR3 comprises 15 residues. The chain's CDR3 is CASSYSIGKNTEAFF. CDR3 in DNA: TGTGCCAGCAGTTACTCGATAGGAAAGAACACTGAAGCTTTCTTT.

The chain couples TRBV2 to TRBJ2-7, with 7 nucleotides matching TRBD1. In germline, CDR1 is SNHLY, CDR2 FYNNEI. There are 13 residues in the CDR3. The V gene end was trimmed by 5 bases and the J gene end by 4 bases; junction bases not matched to a gene: 5. Here the CDR3 DNA reads TGTGCCAGCAGTCAAGGGACAGCTTACGAGCAGTACTTC. This encodes CASSQGTAYEQYF.

The rearrangement joins TRBV19 to TRBJ2-2; 11 bases are shared with TRBD2. The CDR3 length is 18 residues. The ends lost 1 base at V and 4 bases at J; junction bases unmatched: 8. Germline-derived CDR1 and CDR2 are LNHDA and SQIVND (reference sequence). CDR3 region: CASSIGTSGRRVTGELFF. As DNA, the CDR3 is TGTGCCAGTAGTATAGGTACTAGCGGGAGACGGGTCACCGGGGAGCTGTTTTTT.

The chain is built from TRBV7-9 and TRBJ2-5, with 9 positions matching TRBD1. The J segment lost 5 bases and the V segment lost 5 bases, leaving 12 bases of the junction unmatched. The CDR3 contains 16 residues. Germline V CDR1 and CDR2: SEHNR, FQNEAQ (reference sequence). The CDR3 DNA is TGTGCCAGCAGCGCCGGAGACAGGGGGAAGAAGGAGACCCAGTACTTC. Translating it yields CASSAGDRGKKETQYF.

The chain has TRBV14 and TRBJ2-3; TRBD1 is a possible D gene (5 bases). CDR3 size: 14 residues. V shed 1 base and J shed 2 bases, with 7 bases lying between them. Per germline, CDR1 SGHDN and CDR2 FVKESK. The CDR3 region has the DNA TGTGCCAGCAGCCAAGGACAGCTCACAGATACGCAGTATTTT. It translates to CASSQGQLTDTQYF.

The chain has TRBV2 and TRBJ2-1; no reliable D call. The V gene lost 1 base and the J gene lost 9 bases, with 13 bases spanning the gap. CDR3 length equals 14 residues. Per germline, CDR1 SNHLY and CDR2 FYNNEI. Here the CDR3 DNA reads TGTGCCAGCAGTGAAGTGACGGGTGCCATTGAGCAGTTCTTC. Translation gives CASSEVTGAIEQFF.

The genes are TRBV5-5 and TRBJ2-7, with unresolved D. Germline lookup yields CDR1 SGHKS and CDR2 YYEKEE (reference sequence). This CDR3 has 14 residues. The V and J ends lost 0 bases and 0 bases respectively, with 7 bases between them. The CDR3 nucleotides read TGTGCCAGCAGCTTGGGAGACTTCTCCTACGAGCAGTACTTC. Amino acids: CASSLGDFSYEQYF.

CDR3 loop: CASSLANNEQFF. The CDR3 DNA reads as TGTGCCAGCAGTTTAGCTAACAATGAGCAGTTCTTC. This chain connects TRBV12-3 or TRBV12-4 to TRBJ2-1, with D hard to call. Trimming removed 0 bases from V and 5 bases from J, with 2 bases in between. This CDR3 spans 12 amino acids.

The chain recombines TRBV4-1 with TRBJ1-1; no clear D gene. The CDR3 loop spans 19 amino acids. Trimming pared 0 bases from V and 0 bases from J, leaving 20 bases between. Germline loops: CDR1 MGHRA, CDR2 YSYEKL. DNA of the CDR3: TGCGCCAGCAGCCAAGATAATTATAGAGGGATCCTCATGAACACTGAAGCTTTCTTT. Translation: CASSQDNYRGILMNTEAFF.

This chain uses TRBV27 with TRBJ2-7; 8 positions agree with TRBD2. Germline trimming cut 2 bases from V and 2 bases from J; bases unmatched to any gene: 2. There are 14 residues in the CDR3. Germline V gene data show CDR1 as MNHEY and CDR2 as SMNVEV (reference sequence). CDR3: CASSLSGSPYEQYF. DNA for the CDR3: TGTGCCAGCAGTTTAAGCGGGAGTCCCTACGAGCAGTACTTC.

The V gene is TRBV7-9, the J gene TRBJ2-1; TRBD2 agrees at 7 bases. The germline gives CDR1 SEHNR, CDR2 FQNEAQ (reference sequence). The CDR3 is 14 amino acids. V shed 5 bases and J 5 bases; nucleotides not matched to a gene: 6. DNA for the CDR3: TGTGCCAGCAGCCCGCGGGAGAACCACAATGAGCAGTTCTTC. As protein: CASSPRENHNEQFF.

The rearrangement links TRBV11-3 to TRBJ2-7; D perhaps matches TRBD1 (6 bases). The germline gives CDR1 SGHNT, CDR2 YENEEA. The CDR3 covers 11 residues. V lost 5 bases to trimming and J lost 6 bases, with 8 bases between them. The CDR3 DNA follows: TGTGCCAGCAGCGCAGGGGTCGAGCAGTACTTC. Translated, it gives CASSAGVEQYF.

CDR3 protein: CASSLTGSGNTIYF. CDR3 sequence (DNA): TGTGCCAGCAGCCTAACAGGCTCTGGAAACACCATATATTTT. This chain joins TRBV3-1 (or the pseudogene TRBV3-2) and TRBJ1-3; D may be TRBD1 (5 bases). The V gene's germline CDR1 is LGHDT and CDR2 YNNKEL (reference sequence). This CDR3 has 14 residues. Between the trimmed V and J ends, which lost 4 bases and 0 bases, there was a span of 7 bases.

The rearrangement uses TRBV11-1 and TRBJ2-7, with 8 bases lining up with TRBD1. The CDR3 is 15 amino acids. With V trimmed by 7 bases and J by 4 bases, 12 bases remained unmatched. Germline V gene lookup returns CDR1 SGHAT and CDR2 FQDESV (reference sequence). CDR3 nucleotides: TGTGCCAGCACCCTAGACCAGGGGGCATTTTACGAGCAGTACTTC. Translating gives CASTLDQGAFYEQYF.

This chain connects TRBV3-1 (or the pseudogene TRBV3-2) to TRBJ2-2; no definite D call. The V gene's germline CDR1 is LGHDT and CDR2 YNNKEL (reference sequence). The V gene lost 4 bases and the J gene lost 4 bases, with 7 bases spanning the gap. This CDR3 has 13 amino acids. The CDR3 region is CASSPTSTGELFF. The CDR3 coding sequence is TGTGCCAGCAGCCCGACAAGCACCGGGGAGCTGTTTTTT.

V gene TRBV11-2 combines with J gene TRBJ2-7; TRBD1 or TRBD2 may be the D gene (5 bases each). Trimming shortened V by 5 bases and J by 3 bases, and 14 bases separated the two germline ends. The CDR3 is made up of 14 amino acids. Germline lookup yields CDR1 SGHAT and CDR2 FQNNGV. Written as DNA, the CDR3 is TGTGCCAGCAGCCAGGGAGTCCTCGGCTACGAGCAGTACTTC. Translation: CASSQGVLGYEQYF. Complete variable domain (other parts from reference TRBV11-2 and TRBJ2-7): EAGVAQSPRYKIIEKRQSVAFWCNPISGHATLYWYQQILGQGPKLLIQFQNNGVVDDSQLPKDRFSAERLKGVDSTLKIQPAKLEDSAVYLCASSQGVLGYEQYFGPGTRLTVT.

This clone has a single count. The gene calls are TRBV7-2 and TRBJ2-7; 7 nucleotides line up with TRBD1. This CDR3 spans 14 amino acids. J lost 3 bases, V lost 3 bases, and 5 bases had no gene match. CDR1 is SGHTA and CDR2 is FQGNSA in the germline V gene. This chain's CDR3 is CASSLRGGDYEQYF. The CDR3 DNA follows: TGTGCCAGCAGCTTGAGAGGGGGCGACTACGAGCAGTACTTC.